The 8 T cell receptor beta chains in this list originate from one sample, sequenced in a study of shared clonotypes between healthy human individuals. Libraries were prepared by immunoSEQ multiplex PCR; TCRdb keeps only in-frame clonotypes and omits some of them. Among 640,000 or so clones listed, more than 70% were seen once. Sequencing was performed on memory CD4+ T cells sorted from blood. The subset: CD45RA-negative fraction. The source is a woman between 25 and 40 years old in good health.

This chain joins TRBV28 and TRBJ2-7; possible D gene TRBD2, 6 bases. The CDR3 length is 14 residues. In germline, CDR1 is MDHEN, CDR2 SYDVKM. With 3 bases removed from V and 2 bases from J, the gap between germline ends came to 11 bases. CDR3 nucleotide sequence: TGTGCCAGCAGTTTTACTAGCAGTACCTACGAGCAGTACTTC. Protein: CASSFTSSTYEQYF.

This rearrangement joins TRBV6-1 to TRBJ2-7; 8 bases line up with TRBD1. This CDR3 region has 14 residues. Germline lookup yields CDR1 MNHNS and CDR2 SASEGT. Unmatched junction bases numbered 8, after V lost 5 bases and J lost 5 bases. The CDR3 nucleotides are TGTGCCAGCAGTAGGGGGACAGGTGGGGACGAGCAGTACTTC. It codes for CASSRGTGGDEQYF.

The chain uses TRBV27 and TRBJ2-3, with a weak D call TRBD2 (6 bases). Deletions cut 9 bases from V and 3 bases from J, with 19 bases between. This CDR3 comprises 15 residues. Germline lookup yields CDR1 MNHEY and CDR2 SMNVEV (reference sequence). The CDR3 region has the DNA TGTGCCAGTACCCAAGGAGGGGTGGCGACAGATACGCAGTATTTT. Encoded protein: CASTQGGVATDTQYF.

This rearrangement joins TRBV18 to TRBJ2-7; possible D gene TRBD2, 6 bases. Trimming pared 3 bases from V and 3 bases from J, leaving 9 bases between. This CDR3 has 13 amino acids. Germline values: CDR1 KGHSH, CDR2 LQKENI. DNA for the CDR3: TGTGCCAGCTCACCTTCTAGCGACTACGAGCAGTACTTC. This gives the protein CASSPSSDYEQYF.

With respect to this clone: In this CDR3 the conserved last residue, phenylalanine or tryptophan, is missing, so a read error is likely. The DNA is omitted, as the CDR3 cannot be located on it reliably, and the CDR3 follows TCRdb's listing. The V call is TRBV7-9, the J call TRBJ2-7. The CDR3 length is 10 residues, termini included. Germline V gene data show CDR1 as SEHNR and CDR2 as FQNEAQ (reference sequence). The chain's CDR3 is CASSPGGEPY.

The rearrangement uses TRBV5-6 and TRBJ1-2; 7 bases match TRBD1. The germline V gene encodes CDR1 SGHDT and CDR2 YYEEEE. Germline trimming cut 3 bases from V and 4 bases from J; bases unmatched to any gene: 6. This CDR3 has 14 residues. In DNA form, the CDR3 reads TGTGCCAGCAGCTCCCGGACAGGCCGCTATGGCTACACCTTC. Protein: CASSSRTGRYGYTF.

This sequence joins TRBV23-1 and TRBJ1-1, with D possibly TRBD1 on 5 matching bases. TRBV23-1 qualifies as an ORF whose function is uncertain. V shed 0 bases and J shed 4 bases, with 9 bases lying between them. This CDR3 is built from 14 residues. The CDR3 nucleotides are TGCGCCAGCAGTCAATCTTTGGGGGGCACTGAAGCTTTCTTT. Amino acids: CASSQSLGGTEAFF.

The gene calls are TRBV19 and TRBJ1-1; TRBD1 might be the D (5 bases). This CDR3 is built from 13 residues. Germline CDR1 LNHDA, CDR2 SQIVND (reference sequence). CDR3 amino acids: CVSKVGRNTEAFF. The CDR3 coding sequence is TGTGTTAGTAAAGTGGGGCGGAACACTGAAGCTTTCTTT.